Below, 24 T cell receptor beta chains from the same sample are listed, as sequenced in a study of blood T cells in healthy people across ages. Primed by a sample-barcoded 5' primer and a J-beta primer mix, a second PCR proceeded for roughly 6 to 12 cycles. TCRdb re-called the 5' RACE reads through MiXCR, storing one row per CDR3 protein. The top ten clones hold 20% to 25% of a sample with 730,000 or so distinct CDR3 sequences, around 46% of them seen once. Sequenced material: blood. All receptors derive from a woman in her sixties or seventies in good health.

This clonotype was seen at least ten times. J is TRBJ1-2 and V is TRBV29-1; D perhaps matches TRBD1 (5 bases). The V end lost 4 bases, the J end lost 2 bases, and 11 bases lay between the germline ends. From germline, CDR1 is SQVTM and CDR2 ANQGSEA. CDR3 length: 13 residues. CDR3 DNA: TGCAGCGTTGGGGGGACGCTCAACTATGGCTACACCTTC. Its protein is CSVGGTLNYGYTF.

V gene TRBV20-1 combines with J gene TRBJ1-5; 9 nucleotides line up with TRBD1. This CDR3 region has 16 residues. The V gene's germline CDR1 is DFQATT and CDR2 SNEGSKA (reference sequence). Trimming removed 3 bases from V and 5 bases from J; junction bases left unmatched: 11. CDR3 sequence (DNA): TGCAGTGCTAGCCCATGGACAGGGGACTATCATCAGCCCCAGCATTTT. Translating it yields CSASPWTGDYHQPQHF.

The J gene is TRBJ2-5, the V gene TRBV13; 8 bases map to TRBD2. Losses at the gene ends were 8 bases for V and 11 bases for J; bases not matched to a gene: 10. Germline V gene data show CDR1 as PRHDT and CDR2 as FYEKMQ (reference sequence). The length of the CDR3 is 12 residues. The DNA for the CDR3 is TGTGCCAGCGTAGCGGGGAACAATGAGCAGTACTTC. Translation gives CASVAGNNEQYF.

The genes are TRBV5-6 and TRBJ2-3; D is ambiguous. V was pared by 0 bases and J by 6 bases, with 14 bases between. From germline, CDR1 is SGHDT and CDR2 YYEEEE. The CDR3 has 15 residues. The CDR3 DNA reads TGTGCCAGCAGCTTGGGGCGGACCCCCCGGGATACGCAGTATTTT. This gives the protein CASSLGRTPRDTQYF.

V is TRBV30 and J is TRBJ1-2, with D unclear. The V gene lost 5 bases and the J gene lost 8 bases, with 15 bases spanning the gap. Germline-derived CDR1 and CDR2 are GTSNPN and SVGIG (reference sequence). The CDR3 runs 12 residues. The CDR3 region has the DNA TGTGCCTGGCGGGCAATGAGGTCCGGCTACACCTTC. This sequence encodes CAWRAMRSGYTF.

This clonotype has a handful of counts. This chain joins TRBV18 and TRBJ2-1, with 8 bases aligning to TRBD1. CDR1 is KGHSH, CDR2 LQKENI, per germline. This CDR3 has 16 amino acids. J was trimmed by 5 bases and V by 1 base; bases with no gene match: 7. The CDR3 bases are TGTGCCAGCTCACCACTTGGACAGGGAACCCACAATGAGCAGTTCTTC. Protein: CASSPLGQGTHNEQFF.

This clonotype was seen more than once but under ten times. The DNA of the CDR3 is TGTGCCAGCAGCCAAGTTGCGGCTAACTATGGCTACACCTTC. The encoded protein is CASSQVAANYGYTF. The chain recombines TRBV3-1 with TRBJ1-2; unclear D gene. The CDR3 loop spans 14 amino acids. V was clipped by 1 base and J by 0 bases, with 6 bases between them. Germline V CDR1 and CDR2: LGHDT, YNNKEL (reference sequence).

This clonotype was recorded at least ten times. This chain links TRBV7-3 with TRBJ2-5, with D unclear. Germline-derived CDR1 and CDR2 are SGHTA and FQGTGA. The length of the CDR3 is 13 residues. V was trimmed by 2 bases and J by 2 bases, leaving 6 bases between them. This CDR3 is CASSLVGQETQYF. CDR3 sequence (DNA): TGTGCCAGCAGCTTAGTTGGGCAAGAGACCCAGTACTTC. Together with reference TRBV7-3 and TRBJ2-5, the CDR3 gives the full variable domain: GAGVSQTPSNKVTEKGKYVELRCDPISGHTALYWYRQSLGQGPEFLIYFQGTGAADDSGLPNDRFFAVRPEGSVSTLKIQRTERGDSAVYLCASSLVGQETQYFGPGTRLLVL.

The chain recombines TRBV9 with TRBJ2-7, with 8 bases identical to TRBD2. This CDR3 contains 14 residues. V was clipped by 4 bases and J by 3 bases; unmatched bases: 6. Germline V CDR1 and CDR2: SGDLS, YYNGEE. The CDR3 nucleotides are TGTGCCAGCAGCCCACTTGGGACTAGCTACGAGCAGTACTTC. Protein: CASSPLGTSYEQYF. Full variable domain (rest looked up from reference TRBV9 and TRBJ2-7): DSGVTQTPKHLITATGQRVTLRCSPRSGDLSVYWYQQSLDQGLQFLIQYYNGEERAKGNILERFSAQQFPDLHSELNLSSLELGDSALYFCASSPLGTSYEQYFGPGTRLTVT.

V gene TRBV7-7 combines with J gene TRBJ2-5; D is ambiguous. The CDR3 spans 15 residues. Per the germline V gene, CDR1 is SSHAT and CDR2 is FNYEAQ (reference sequence). Trimming shortened V by 1 base and J by 4 bases, and 13 bases separated the two germline ends. This CDR3 is CASSLGGGTAETQYF. Written as DNA, the CDR3 is TGTGCCAGCAGCTTAGGGGGTGGTACCGCAGAGACCCAGTACTTC.

The V gene is TRBV10-3, the J gene TRBJ2-7; the match to TRBD2 covers 15 bases. The germline CDR1 and CDR2 sequences are ENHRY and SYGVKD. V lost 4 bases and J lost 0; bases outside the gene matches: 10. CDR3 length: 19 residues. CDR3 region: CAISGLGGLAGGSSYEQYF. CDR3 DNA sequence: TGTGCCATCAGTGGCTTAGGAGGACTAGCGGGAGGGAGCTCCTACGAGCAGTACTTC.

J is TRBJ2-5 and V is TRBV7-2, with D unresolved. The CDR3 covers 15 residues. CDR1 is SGHTA and CDR2 is FQGNSA in the germline V gene. V lost 5 bases, J lost 2 bases, and 15 bases lay in between. CDR3 protein: CASSAEPGRQETQYF. CDR3 in DNA: TGTGCCAGCAGCGCGGAACCAGGCCGTCAAGAGACCCAGTACTTC.

The gene calls are TRBV20-1 and TRBJ2-3, with TRBD2 as a possible D gene (5 bases). This CDR3 is built from 14 residues. Deletions cut 3 bases from V and 4 bases from J, with 14 bases between. Germline CDR1 reads DFQATT; CDR2 reads SNEGSKA (reference sequence). Here the CDR3 reads CSARDSHPADTQYF. The CDR3 DNA reads TGCAGTGCTAGGGACTCCCATCCCGCAGATACGCAGTATTTT.

This chain connects TRBV27 to TRBJ2-1; the D gene is possibly TRBD2 (6 bases). The CDR3 has 16 amino acids. The V end was cut by 6 bases, the J end by 9 bases, with 24 bases between. Germline CDR1 MNHEY, CDR2 SMNVEV (reference sequence). The CDR3 spells CASSLAGRLLSVEQFF. DNA for the CDR3: TGTGCCAGCAGCCTCGCGGGACGCCTCCTTTCGGTTGAGCAGTTCTTC.

This clonotype came up a few times. The chain combines TRBV4-2 with TRBJ1-2; D not resolved. This CDR3 comprises 13 residues. Germline CDR1 and CDR2: LGHNA and YNFKEQ. Trimming removed 0 bases from V and 4 bases from J, with 6 bases in between. CDR3 protein: CASSQDGIYGYTF. CDR3 coding DNA: TGTGCCAGCAGCCAAGACGGGATCTATGGCTACACCTTC.

This clonotype appeared many times. The chain combines TRBV12-3 or TRBV12-4 with TRBJ2-7, with 12 bases lining up with TRBD2. The V segment lost 6 bases and the J segment 7 bases; nucleotides outside the gene matches: 13. CDR3 length: 16 amino acids. For the CDR3, the DNA is TGTGCCAGCAGAACATCGAGACTAGCGGGAGTTGGGGAGCAGTACTTC. Amino acid sequence: CASRTSRLAGVGEQYF.

The CDR3 DNA reads as TGTGCCAGCAGATCGACAGGGGATGGCTACACCTTC. It specifies CASRSTGDGYTF. This rearrangement joins TRBV6-5 to TRBJ1-2, with 8 bases aligning to TRBD1. CDR1 and CDR2 from the germline V gene are MNHEY and SVGAGI. The CDR3 is 12 amino acids. The ends lost 6 bases at V and 6 bases at J; junction bases unmatched: 3.

This clonotype is a singleton in its sample. This chain links TRBV18 with TRBJ2-4; TRBD1 matches 10 bases. CDR1 is KGHSH and CDR2 is LQKENI in the germline V gene. The CDR3 covers 18 residues. Germline trimming cut 0 bases from V and 0 bases from J; bases unmatched to any gene: 5. Here the CDR3 reads CASSPPGQGYIAKNIQYF. The CDR3 DNA follows: TGTGCCAGCTCACCACCGGGACAGGGGTATATAGCCAAAAACATTCAGTACTTC.

This chain uses TRBV29-1 with TRBJ2-7; 7 bases fit TRBD2. CDR1 is SQVTM, CDR2 ANQGSEA, per germline. The CDR3 extends over 11 amino acids. Trimming took 6 bases from V and 6 from J; bases not matched to a gene: 5. The CDR3 DNA is TGCAGCGTCTTAAGGACTAGCGAGCAGTACTTC. This codes for CSVLRTSEQYF.

This clonotype showed up just a few times. This chain uses TRBV6-2 or TRBV6-3 with TRBJ2-1; D may be TRBD2 (6 bases). V lost 8 bases to trimming and J lost 9 bases, with 17 bases between them. The germline CDR1 and CDR2 sequences are MNHEY and SVGEGT. This CDR3 contains 13 residues. As DNA, the CDR3 is TGTGCCAGCGGTCTTGGGAGGCAAAGTGAGCAGTTCTTC. This sequence encodes CASGLGRQSEQFF.

This clonotype was observed a few times. The chain combines TRBV7-9 with TRBJ2-7; D may correspond to TRBD1 or TRBD2 (6 bases each). Between the trimmed V and J ends, which lost 5 bases and 8 bases, there was a span of 16 bases. This CDR3 has 13 residues. Germline V gene data show CDR1 as SEHNR and CDR2 as FQNEAQ (reference sequence). For the CDR3, the DNA is TGTGCCAGCAGCCCGCGAAGGGGGGCGCAGCAGTACTTC. This gives the protein CASSPRRGAQQYF.

The chain recombines TRBV20-1 with TRBJ2-3, with 11 bases lining up with TRBD2. This CDR3 region has 18 residues. V shed 5 bases and J 0 bases; nucleotides not matched to a gene: 13. The germline V gene has CDR1 DFQATT and CDR2 SNEGSKA (reference sequence). Written as DNA, the CDR3 is TGCAGTGCTGCCACTAGCGGGGGATCCAACGTAAGCACAGATACGCAGTATTTT. This sequence encodes CSAATSGGSNVSTDTQYF.

This clonotype was counted only a few times. This chain connects TRBV5-1 to TRBJ1-2, with D possibly TRBD1 on 5 matching bases. Trimming left V 4 bases short and J 1 base short, with 11 bases between. The CDR3 extends over 14 amino acids. The germline V gene has CDR1 SGHRS and CDR2 YFSETQ. The CDR3 DNA follows: TGCGCCAGCAGCCCCGGGACCTTTAACTATGGCTACACCTTC. Residues: CASSPGTFNYGYTF.

The chain joins TRBV20-1 to TRBJ2-2, with D perhaps TRBD1 (5 bases). The CDR3 sequence is 14 residues long. The V gene's germline CDR1 is DFQATT and CDR2 SNEGSKA (reference sequence). V was shortened by 2 bases and J by 2 bases, with 9 bases between the two germline ends. The CDR3 coding sequence is TGCAGTGCTAGAAGACAGAGTAACACCGGGGAGCTGTTTTTT. Its protein is CSARRQSNTGELFF.